This TCR beta chain was retrieved from a study of identical twins' blood T cells. Study outcomes and limitations: Shared CDR3 clonotype counts tracked mainly the product of cloneset sizes.

TCR cDNA libraries were made from RNA using a previously described, modified protocol. Both ends of each TCR cDNA library bore sample-specific barcodes. MiXCR, applied by TCRdb to the 5' RACE reads, yields one record per CDR3 protein. The sample lists a few hundred thousand distinct CDR3 sequences, 25% to 35% occurring once. Six healthy women, forming three identical twin pairs, donated samples. Regarding this clonotype: As yet, its antigen is unknown.

This clonotype was sampled from a woman aged 18-49 years in good health. Sequences were obtained from PBMCs.

The CDR3 reads CATSSKSTGHYGYTF. CDR3 DNA sequence: TGTGCCACCAGCAGTAAATCGACAGGGCACTATGGCTACACCTTC. The rearrangement uses TRBV15 and TRBJ1-2, with 7 bases lining up with TRBD1. This CDR3 is built from 15 residues. V shed 3 bases, J shed 3 bases, and the junction held 7 bases outside the gene matches. Per germline, CDR1 LNHNV and CDR2 YYDKDF (reference sequence).